Sequencing of this T cell receptor beta chain was carried out in a study of T cell responses to AZD1222 COVID-19 vaccine. The data were produced by immunoSEQ multiplex PCR, yet TCRdb's version contains in-frame clones alone and is incomplete. The data show about 150,000 clones, with 89% seen just once and 5.1% held by the top ten. Worth noting for this clone: Its antigen is not identified.

In germline, CDR1 is SNHLY, CDR2 FYNNEI. Deletions cut 2 bases from V and 7 bases from J, with 9 bases between. The CDR3 has 13 amino acids. Whole-study results and caveats: Only five or six people who got AZD1222 tested seropositive at baseline.

The sequences come from peripheral blood, collected on day 0 of AZD1222 vaccination. This clonotype originated in an adult in good health. This chain joins TRBV2 and TRBJ2-4; a weak D match, TRBD2 (6 bases). This CDR3 is CASSEFGGNIQYF. CDR3 bases: TGTGCCAGCAGTGAATTTGGGGGGAACATTCAGTACTTC. Filled out from reference TRBV2 and TRBJ2-4, the complete variable domain reads EPEVTQTPSHQVTQMGQEVILRCVPISNHLYFYWYRQILGQKVEFLVSFYNNEISEKSEIFDDQFSVERPDGSNFTLKIRSTKLEDSAMYFCASSEFGGNIQYFGAGTRLSVL.